The text below deals with one T cell receptor (beta chain). The data belong to a study of blood T cell repertoires in COVID-19. Study background: COVID-19 samples collected from the United States, Italy and Spain covered acute and convalescent phases.

The data were produced by immunoSEQ multiplex PCR, yet TCRdb's version contains in-frame clones alone and is incomplete. Seen here are nearly 350,000 clones, around 82% observed once, and the top ten hold about 3%. The germline V gene has CDR1 ENHRY and CDR2 SYGVKD. The CDR3 totals 16 residues. Trimming cost V 2 bases and J 4 bases, with 15 bases left between them. The sample was peripheral blood. This clonotype originated in a man in his thirties or forties with active or convalescent COVID-19. V gene TRBV10-3 combines with J gene TRBJ2-1; D gene ambiguous. DNA for the CDR3: TGTGCCATCAGTGAGGAGGAGACCAACCTATACAATGAGCAGTTCTTC. This sequence encodes CAISEEETNLYNEQFF.